The next 32 T cell receptor beta chains were all read from a single sample in a study of blood T cell repertoires in COVID-19. Some clones are missing from TCRdb's copy, which holds only in-frame ones; the method was immunoSEQ multiplex PCR. The repertoire holds hundreds of thousands of clones, with about 85% as singletons. Sample: peripheral blood. All receptors derive from a woman aged 80 or over with active or convalescent COVID-19.

In its sample, this clone was seen once. V is TRBV28 and J is TRBJ2-3, with 8 nucleotides matching TRBD1. V dropped 4 bases and J dropped 2; count of bases not matched to a gene: 11. The germline gives CDR1 MDHEN, CDR2 SYDVKM. There are 17 residues in the CDR3. CDR3 DNA: TGTGCCAGCAGTTCCTGGACAGGGCAAAGTTCCACAGATACGCAGTATTTT. Protein product: CASSSWTGQSSTDTQYF.

The rearrangement joins TRBV5-1 to TRBJ2-1; D may be TRBD1 (5 bases). V lost 7 bases to trimming and J lost 6 bases, with 23 bases between them. The germline gives CDR1 SGHRS, CDR2 YFSETQ. The CDR3 loop spans 16 amino acids. CDR3 in amino acids: CASRRLGPPVSNEQFF. CDR3 sequence (DNA): TGCGCCAGCCGTAGACTGGGGCCCCCTGTCAGCAATGAGCAGTTCTTC.

This clone has just a few counts. The chain links TRBV11-2 to TRBJ1-2, with 9 bases fitting TRBD1. Trimming removed 3 bases from V and 4 bases from J; junction bases left unmatched: 3. The CDR3 extends over 14 amino acids. The germline V gene has CDR1 SGHAT and CDR2 FQNNGV. This CDR3 reads CASSFDRGGYGYTF. The CDR3 DNA sequence: TGTGCCAGCAGCTTCGACAGGGGGGGCTATGGCTACACCTTC.

J is TRBJ2-5 and V is TRBV18, with D possibly TRBD2 on 6 matching bases. The germline V gene encodes CDR1 KGHSH and CDR2 LQKENI. The CDR3 sequence is 12 residues long. Between the trimmed V and J ends, which lost 3 bases and 4 bases, there was a span of 6 bases. The CDR3: CASSPGGETQYF. As DNA, the CDR3 is TGTGCCAGCTCACCGGGGGGAGAGACCCAGTACTTC.

The DNA of the CDR3 is TGTGCCAGCAGCTTCCAAGCAGGACAGGGTGGACCCCTCCACTTT. Its protein product is CASSFQAGQGGPLHF. The chain recombines TRBV7-6 with TRBJ1-6; 8 bases fit TRBD1. The CDR3 extends over 15 amino acids. Germline V gives CDR1 SGHVS, CDR2 FNYEAQ. Trimming took 3 bases from V and 12 from J; bases not matched to a gene: 10.

With respect to this clone: One end of the junction varies from germline; a read error may be responsible. The chain recombines TRBV7-2 with TRBJ2-7; 9 positions match TRBD2. The CDR3 length is 14 residues. CDR1 is SGHTA, CDR2 FQGNSA, per germline. CDR3 DNA sequence: TGTGCCAGCAGCTTTTACCCCGCGGGAGGGACAGTCTTCTTC. Residues: CASSFYPAGGTVFF.

CDR3 sequence: CASSDVRGPGETQYF. The CDR3 nucleotides read TGTGCCAGCAGTGATGTGCGGGGACCGGGGGAGACCCAGTACTTC. The chain joins TRBV25-1 to TRBJ2-5; perhaps TRBD2 as D (6 bases). Germline values: CDR1 MGHDK, CDR2 SYGVNS. V was shortened by 3 bases and J by 5 bases, with 16 bases between the two germline ends. This CDR3 contains 15 residues.

The V and J genes are TRBV5-1 and TRBJ1-5, with a tentative D call TRBD1 (6 bases). Trimming removed 0 bases from V and 7 bases from J, with 17 bases in between. The CDR3 is made up of 16 amino acids. Germline V gives CDR1 SGHRS, CDR2 YFSETQ. CDR3 bases: TGCGCCAGCAGCTTGGAGGGGGTCTCAGGGACACAGCCCCAGCATTTT. It translates to CASSLEGVSGTQPQHF.

This clone was found once. The chain carries TRBV5-1 and TRBJ2-3, with a weak D call TRBD1 (6 bases). V was trimmed by 2 bases and J by 1 base, leaving 14 bases between them. CDR3 length: 16 residues. CDR1 and CDR2 (germline): SGHRS, YFSETQ. This CDR3 reads CASSLPQGRGTDTQYF. The DNA of the CDR3 is TGCGCCAGCAGCTTACCACAGGGTAGGGGCACAGATACGCAGTATTTT.

The rearrangement links TRBV7-9 to TRBJ2-7; D is undetermined. The length of the CDR3 is 15 residues. V dropped 1 base and J dropped 1 base, with 11 bases sitting between them. Germline CDR1 reads SEHNR; CDR2 reads FQNEAQ (reference sequence). The CDR3, as DNA: TGTGCCAGCAGCTTAGATTACAGCCGATCCTACGAGCAGTACTTC. As protein: CASSLDYSRSYEQYF.

The chain combines TRBV5-6 with TRBJ1-5, with 7 nucleotides matching TRBD1. The CDR3 contains 17 residues. V gave up 6 bases and J gave up 0 bases; unmatched junction bases: 12. Per germline, CDR1 SGHDT and CDR2 YYEEEE. CDR3 loop: CASTQLIPGGSNQPQHF. CDR3 in DNA: TGTGCCAGCACCCAGCTTATTCCAGGGGGTAGCAATCAGCCCCAGCATTTT.

J is TRBJ1-4 and V is TRBV10-3; a possible D gene is TRBD1 (5 bases). The ends were cut back, 6 bases at V and 12 bases at J, with 26 bases in the middle. The germline V gene encodes CDR1 ENHRY and CDR2 SYGVKD. The CDR3 is 16 amino acids. The DNA for the CDR3 is TGTGCCATCAGCGAAGGATTGGGCAGGGTGGGTTCGGAACTGTTTTTT. It specifies CAISEGLGRVGSELFF.

The chain uses TRBV5-1 and TRBJ2-7; 13 bases are shared with TRBD2. V dropped 4 bases and J dropped 0; count of bases not matched to a gene: 7. This CDR3 is built from 17 residues. The germline gives CDR1 SGHRS, CDR2 YFSETQ. CDR3: CASSTGLAGVVSYEQYF. The CDR3 region has the DNA TGCGCCAGCAGCACAGGACTAGCGGGAGTAGTCTCCTACGAGCAGTACTTC.

The chain carries TRBV2 and TRBJ1-5; 8 bases align to TRBD1. Germline values: CDR1 SNHLY, CDR2 FYNNEI. The CDR3 is 15 amino acids. With 4 bases clipped from V and 3 bases from J, the junction kept 5 bases outside the gene matches. The CDR3 sequence: CASSGTGGFNQPQHF. The CDR3 region has the DNA TGTGCCAGCAGTGGAACAGGGGGGTTCAATCAGCCCCAGCATTTT.

The chain combines TRBV28 with TRBJ2-7, with 8 positions matching TRBD1. The germline CDR1 and CDR2 sequences are MDHEN and SYDVKM. Trimming removed 1 base from V and 0 bases from J; junction bases left unmatched: 5. The CDR3 has 16 residues. CDR3 DNA: TGTGCCAGCAGTTTATCCGGGACAGGATTCTCCTACGAGCAGTACTTC. Residues: CASSLSGTGFSYEQYF. The whole variable domain, filled in from reference TRBV28 and TRBJ2-7, reads DVKVTQSSRYLVKRTGEKVFLECVQDMDHENMFWYRQDPGLGLRLIYFSYDVKMKEKGDIPEGYSVSREKKERFSLILESASTNQTSMYLCASSLSGTGFSYEQYFGPGTRLTVT.

This clone was found once. This chain uses TRBV29-1 with TRBJ2-3, with 8 bases lining up with TRBD2. Germline-derived CDR1 and CDR2 are SQVTM and ANQGSEA. This CDR3 has 14 amino acids. The V gene end was trimmed by 6 bases and the J gene end by 1 base; junction bases not matched to a gene: 6. CDR3 coding DNA: TGCAGCGTAGAGCGGGAGTCCGGCACAGATACGCAGTATTTT. It translates to CSVERESGTDTQYF.

The chain couples TRBV4-1 to TRBJ1-4, with 7 bases matching TRBD1. The CDR3 length is 14 residues. Germline V gene lookup returns CDR1 MGHRA and CDR2 YSYEKL. The V gene end was trimmed by 3 bases and the J gene end by 6 bases; junction bases not matched to a gene: 4. DNA for the CDR3: TGCGCCAGCAGCCAGACAGGGCGGGATGAAAAACTGTTTTTT. Amino acids: CASSQTGRDEKLFF.

The V gene is TRBV5-6, the J gene TRBJ1-2; 8 bases line up with TRBD1. The V segment lost 3 bases and the J segment 3 bases; nucleotides outside the gene matches: 4. Germline lookup yields CDR1 SGHDT and CDR2 YYEEEE. The CDR3 runs to 14 residues. The CDR3 DNA is TGTGCCAGCAGCTCAGGGGGCAAGGACTATGGCTACACCTTC. Translation gives CASSSGGKDYGYTF.

This clone was detected once. The gene calls are TRBV18 and TRBJ1-3; a possible D gene is TRBD1 (6 bases). Per germline, CDR1 KGHSH and CDR2 LQKENI. The CDR3 is made up of 15 amino acids. The V end lost 2 bases, the J end lost 0 bases, and 8 bases lay between the germline ends. CDR3 nucleotides: TGTGCCAGCTCACCAGAGGGGGTCTCTGGAAACACCATATATTTT. This encodes CASSPEGVSGNTIYF.

The chain combines TRBV7-2 with TRBJ1-6; D gene unclear. The CDR3 consists of 15 residues. Germline V gives CDR1 SGHTA, CDR2 FQGNSA. The V end was cut by 4 bases, the J end by 6 bases, with 13 bases between. The CDR3 bases are TGTGCCAGCAGCTCGGTTGGGAGCCCTAATTCACCCCTCCACTTT. It yields the protein CASSSVGSPNSPLHF.

This clone turned up a few times. This chain connects TRBV6-5 to TRBJ1-2, with TRBD1 matching over 12 bases. This CDR3 has 14 amino acids. Trimming at V came to 6 bases and at J to 14 bases, leaving 13 bases not matched to a gene. Germline loops: CDR1 MNHEY, CDR2 SVGAGI. The CDR3 loop is CASRIDRDRGPGTF. The CDR3 region has the DNA TGTGCCAGCAGAATTGACCGGGACAGGGGGCCGGGGACCTTC.

J is TRBJ1-6 and V is TRBV3-1 (or the pseudogene TRBV3-2); D uncertain. With 4 bases removed from V and 7 bases from J, the gap between germline ends came to 5 bases. The CDR3 totals 12 residues. Germline assignment: CDR1 LGHDT and CDR2 YNNKEL (reference sequence). The CDR3 region has the DNA TGTGCCAGCAGCCTTATCAATTCACCCCTCCACTTT. Translating gives CASSLINSPLHF.

V gene TRBV7-2 combines with J gene TRBJ2-5; possible D gene TRBD2, 6 bases. CDR3 length: 14 residues. Germline CDR1 reads SGHTA; CDR2 reads FQGNSA. Trimming left V 1 base short and J 5 bases short, with 11 bases between. The CDR3 loop reads CASSLGLDWETQYF. DNA of the CDR3: TGTGCCAGCAGCTTAGGACTAGATTGGGAGACCCAGTACTTC.

The chain combines TRBV7-3 with TRBJ1-2; weak D call: TRBD1 (5 bases). CDR1 is SGHTA and CDR2 is FQGTGA in the germline V gene. The length of the CDR3 is 14 residues. The V end was cut by 2 bases, the J end by 4 bases, with 11 bases between. The chain's CDR3 is CASSLGAGRYGYTF. The CDR3 nucleotides are TGTGCCAGCAGCTTAGGTGCAGGGCGCTATGGCTACACCTTC.

The chain recombines TRBV15 with TRBJ1-4; no clear D. The CDR3 is 16 amino acids. The germline CDR1 and CDR2 sequences are LNHNV and YYDKDF (reference sequence). V lost 0 bases and J lost 7, with 15 bases in between. This CDR3 reads CATSRDFVSGGEKLFF. As DNA, the CDR3 is TGTGCCACCAGCAGAGATTTCGTATCCGGTGGTGAAAAACTGTTTTTT.

V and J are TRBV6-5 and TRBJ2-7, with TRBD1 identical over 7 bases. The CDR3 has 13 amino acids. CDR1 and CDR2 from the germline V gene are MNHEY and SVGAGI. V trimming: 4 bases; J trimming: 3 bases; junction bases outside the gene matches: 3. The CDR3 bases are TGTGCCAGCAGTTTGACAGGGAGCTACGAGCAGTACTTC. It is translated as CASSLTGSYEQYF.

This clone was observed a single time. The chain recombines TRBV15 with TRBJ1-3; D possibly corresponds to TRBD1 (5 bases). This CDR3 is built from 16 residues. Trimming left V 1 base short and J 2 bases short, with 12 bases between. CDR1 is LNHNV and CDR2 is YYDKDF in the germline V gene (reference sequence). This chain's CDR3 is CATSRGDGGAGNTIYF. The CDR3 DNA reads as TGTGCCACCAGCAGAGGGGATGGAGGGGCTGGAAACACCATATATTTT.

The chain combines TRBV7-2 with TRBJ1-2; TRBD1 is a possible D gene (5 bases). The germline V and J ends were trimmed by 2 bases and 7 bases, with 14 bases remaining between them. Germline V gives CDR1 SGHTA, CDR2 FQGNSA. This CDR3 is 14 amino acids long. CDR3 in DNA: TGTGCCAGCAGCTTATCCGGGGGATCTATTGGCTACACCTTC. Its translation is CASSLSGGSIGYTF. Together with reference TRBV7-2 and TRBJ1-2, the CDR3 gives the full variable domain: GAGVSQSPSNKVTEKGKDVELRCDPISGHTALYWYRQSLGQGLEFLIYFQGNSAPDKSGLPSDRFSAERTGGSVSTLTIQRTQQEDSAVYLCASSLSGGSIGYTFGSGTRLTVV.

This rearrangement joins TRBV19 to TRBJ2-6; the D is unclear. V dropped 5 bases and J dropped 0 bases, with 20 bases sitting between them. There are 19 residues in the CDR3. CDR1 and CDR2 from the germline V gene are LNHDA and SQIVND (reference sequence). The CDR3 nucleotides are TGTGCCAGTAGTTCCACCGGTGGTTCCCCGAACTCTGGGGCCAACGTCCTGACTTTC. Its translation is CASSSTGGSPNSGANVLTF.

This chain uses TRBV11-2 with TRBJ2-5, with no clear D. CDR3 length: 13 amino acids. The germline V and J ends were trimmed by 0 bases and 6 bases, with 8 bases remaining between them. Germline CDR1 reads SGHAT; CDR2 reads FQNNGV. The CDR3 protein is CASSLDLLQTQYF. For the CDR3, the DNA is TGTGCCAGCAGCTTAGATCTCCTACAGACCCAGTACTTC.

The V and J genes are TRBV19 and TRBJ1-5; D might be TRBD1 (6 bases). This CDR3 has 14 residues. V dropped 5 bases and J dropped 4 bases, with 12 bases sitting between them. Germline CDR1 is LNHDA and CDR2 is SQIVND (reference sequence). This chain's CDR3 is CASSVGTRNQPQHF. The CDR3 DNA follows: TGTGCCAGTAGTGTAGGGACACGTAATCAGCCCCAGCATTTT.

The V call is TRBV6-2 or TRBV6-3, the J call TRBJ2-3; perhaps TRBD1 as D (6 bases). In germline, CDR1 is MNHEY, CDR2 SVGEGT. The CDR3 has 13 residues. V dropped 3 bases and J dropped 4 bases, with 8 bases sitting between them. For the CDR3, the DNA is TGTGCCAGCAGTTATGGGGGCGCAGATACGCAGTATTTT. Translation: CASSYGGADTQYF.